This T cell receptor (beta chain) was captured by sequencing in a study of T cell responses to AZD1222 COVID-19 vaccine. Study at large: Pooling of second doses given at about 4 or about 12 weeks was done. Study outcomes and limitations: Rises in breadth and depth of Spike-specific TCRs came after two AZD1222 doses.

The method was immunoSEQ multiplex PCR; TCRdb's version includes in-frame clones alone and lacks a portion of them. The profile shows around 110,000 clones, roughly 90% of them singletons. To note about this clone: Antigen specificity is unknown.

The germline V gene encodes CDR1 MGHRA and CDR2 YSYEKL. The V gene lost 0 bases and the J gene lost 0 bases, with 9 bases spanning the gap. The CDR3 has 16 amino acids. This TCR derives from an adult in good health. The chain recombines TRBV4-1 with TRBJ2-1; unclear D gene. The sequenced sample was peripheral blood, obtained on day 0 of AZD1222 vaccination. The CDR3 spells CASSQDRASSYNEQFF. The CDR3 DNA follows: TGCGCCAGCAGCCAAGATAGGGCTAGCTCCTACAATGAGCAGTTCTTC.